Shown below are 18 T cell receptor beta chains from a single sample sequenced in a study of lymphopenia after photon versus proton radiotherapy. Produced via immunoSEQ multiplex PCR; TCRdb's table is partial and in-frame only. Of about 29,000 clones listed, around 90% were seen once; the top ten hold 50%. The material sequenced was peripheral blood, taken from a patient treated with proton-based radiotherapy. The receptors come from a woman aged 60-75 years with cholangiocarcinoma. Some clones in this sample may be carry-over from other donors' samples.

This clone turned up a few times. The gene calls are TRBV27 and TRBJ1-5; a possible D gene is TRBD1 (6 bases). CDR3 length: 14 residues. Trimming shortened V by 6 bases and J by 6 bases, and 15 bases separated the two germline ends. Germline CDR1 is MNHEY and CDR2 is SMNVEV (reference sequence). As DNA, the CDR3 is TGTGCCAGCAGGGACAGATCTTACGGTCAGCCCCAGCATTTT. Encoded protein: CASRDRSYGQPQHF.

This clone occurred a few times. This chain joins TRBV19 and TRBJ1-2; 7 bases are a match to TRBD1. The J segment lost 4 bases and the V segment lost 2 bases, leaving 4 bases of the junction unmatched. CDR3 length equals 14 residues. Germline V gene sequence: CDR1 LNHDA, CDR2 SQIVND (reference sequence). CDR3 amino acids: CASSIPGDSYGYTF. Here the CDR3 DNA reads TGTGCCAGTAGTATACCAGGGGACAGCTATGGCTACACCTTC.

This clone was counted only a few times. The genes are TRBV27 and TRBJ1-6, with TRBD1 as a possible D gene (5 bases). Germline values: CDR1 MNHEY, CDR2 SMNVEV (reference sequence). The CDR3 runs to 14 residues. V lost 5 bases to trimming and J lost 9 bases, with 14 bases between them. The DNA for the CDR3 is TGTGCCAGCAGTGGACGGGGCGACGGTTCACCCCTCCACTTT. This translates into CASSGRGDGSPLHF.

The CDR3 region has the DNA TGTGCCAGCAGTTACTCGTCGAATGAGCAGTTCTTC. Its protein is CASSYSSNEQFF. The V call is TRBV6-5, the J call TRBJ2-1, with D unresolved. The CDR3 is 12 amino acids. Trimming left V 0 bases short and J 7 bases short, with 4 bases between. Germline lookup yields CDR1 MNHEY and CDR2 SVGAGI.

The V call is TRBV2, the J call TRBJ2-1; D tentatively reads TRBD1 or TRBD2 (6 bases each). Germline loops: CDR1 SNHLY, CDR2 FYNNEI. CDR3 size: 14 residues. CDR3 DNA sequence: TGTGCTTCACATGAGGGGGGCGGTCACAATGAGCAGTTCTTC. As protein: CASHEGGGHNEQFF.

V and J are TRBV5-1 and TRBJ2-1; D gene ambiguous. Trimming shortened V by 0 bases and J by 0 bases, and 13 bases separated the two germline ends. CDR3 size: 17 residues. Germline V lookup: CDR1 SGHRS, CDR2 YFSETQ. The CDR3 protein is CASSLAGWVLSYNEQFF. DNA of the CDR3: TGCGCCAGCAGCTTGGCCGGGTGGGTTCTCTCCTACAATGAGCAGTTCTTC. Supplemented by reference TRBV5-1 and TRBJ2-1, the full variable domain reads KAGVTQTPRYLIKTRGQQVTLSCSPISGHRSVSWYQQTPGQGLQFLFEYFSETQRNKGNFPGRFSGRQFSNSRSEMNVSTLELGDSALYLCASSLAGWVLSYNEQFFGPGTRLTVL.

The rearrangement uses TRBV29-1 and TRBJ2-2, with TRBD2 matching over 8 bases. CDR1 and CDR2 from the germline V gene are SQVTM and ANQGSEA. The CDR3 length is 14 residues. The trim removed 6 bases at V and 5 bases at J, leaving 8 bases unmatched. CDR3 nucleotide sequence: TGCAGCGTCGCGGCGGGAGGAGGGACCGGGGAGCTGTTTTTT. It translates to CSVAAGGGTGELFF.

The chain combines TRBV7-2 with TRBJ2-1, with D tentatively TRBD2 (5 bases). CDR1 and CDR2 from the germline V gene are SGHTA and FQGNSA. Trimming pared 8 bases from V and 11 bases from J, leaving 16 bases between. CDR3 length: 12 residues. The CDR3 DNA sequence: TGTGCCAGCGGGGTCGGGGTCGGGCAGCAGTTCTTC. This sequence encodes CASGVGVGQQFF.

The gene calls are TRBV2 and TRBJ1-3, with no clear D. Deletions cut 6 bases from V and 0 bases from J, with 15 bases between. The V gene's germline CDR1 is SNHLY and CDR2 FYNNEI. The CDR3 runs 16 residues. This CDR3 reads CASRETSSPSGNTIYF. CDR3 DNA: TGTGCCAGCAGGGAAACAAGTTCCCCCTCTGGAAACACCATATATTTT.

This chain connects TRBV19 to TRBJ1-5; D is undetermined. Per the germline V gene, CDR1 is LNHDA and CDR2 is SQIVND (reference sequence). The V and J ends lost 0 bases and 2 bases respectively, with 11 bases between them. This CDR3 contains 16 residues. In DNA form, the CDR3 reads TGTGCCAGTAGTATAGATCGTGGCTCGGGCAATCAGCCCCAGCATTTT. Translating gives CASSIDRGSGNQPQHF.

The rearrangement uses TRBV5-8 and TRBJ1-1, with 8 bases identical to TRBD1. Germline lookup yields CDR1 SGHTS and CDR2 YDEGEE. The CDR3 runs to 14 residues. The ends lost 4 bases at V and 5 bases at J; junction bases unmatched: 7. In DNA, the CDR3 is TGTGCCAGCAGCCCCAACGACAGGGGAACTGAAGCTTTCTTT. Amino acid sequence: CASSPNDRGTEAFF. Drawing the rest from reference TRBV5-8 and TRBJ1-1, the complete variable domain is EAGVTQSPTHLIKTRGQQATLRCSPISGHTSVYWYQQALGLGLQFLLWYDEGEERNRGNFPPRFSGRQFPNYSSELNVNALELEDSALYLCASSPNDRGTEAFFGQGTRLTVV.

This chain joins TRBV7-2 and TRBJ1-2; 11 nucleotides align to TRBD1. The germline CDR1 and CDR2 sequences are SGHTA and FQGNSA. This CDR3 contains 17 residues. After removal of 5 bases from V and 0 bases from J, the junction contained 8 bases not matched to a gene. The CDR3 DNA sequence: TGTGCCAGCAGCCCGCGGACAGGGGGCTCCTCTAACTATGGCTACACCTTC. Translating gives CASSPRTGGSSNYGYTF. Complete variable domain (other parts from reference TRBV7-2 and TRBJ1-2): GAGVSQSPSNKVTEKGKDVELRCDPISGHTALYWYRQSLGQGLEFLIYFQGNSAPDKSGLPSDRFSAERTGGSVSTLTIQRTQQEDSAVYLCASSPRTGGSSNYGYTFGSGTRLTVV.

Here the CDR3 reads CASFAGGTSGTNEQFF. In DNA, the CDR3 is TGCGCCAGCTTCGCCGGGGGGACTAGCGGGACCAATGAGCAGTTCTTC. This chain connects TRBV5-1 to TRBJ2-1, with 13 bases aligning to TRBD2. In germline, CDR1 is SGHRS, CDR2 YFSETQ. With 7 bases clipped from V and 6 bases from J, the junction kept 10 bases outside the gene matches. There are 16 residues in the CDR3.

The rearrangement uses TRBV4-3 and TRBJ2-7; D might be TRBD2 (6 bases). V was trimmed by 4 bases and J by 3 bases, leaving 25 bases between them. The CDR3 consists of 18 residues. CDR1 and CDR2 (germline): LGHNA, YSLEER. The CDR3 is CASSREKSRAGSVYEQYF. As DNA, the CDR3 is TGCGCCAGCAGCCGCGAAAAAAGTCGGGCGGGATCAGTCTACGAGCAGTACTTC.

The V and J genes are TRBV25-1 and TRBJ1-2, with TRBD1 identical over 9 bases. The junction had 7 bases not matched to a gene; V was cut back by 6 bases and J by 5 bases. This CDR3 is 14 amino acids long. Germline V gene sequence: CDR1 MGHDK, CDR2 SYGVNS. The CDR3 reads CASSPQGAGYGYTF. CDR3 in DNA: TGTGCCAGCAGCCCACAGGGGGCTGGATATGGCTACACCTTC.

The chain carries TRBV7-2 and TRBJ2-5; D is uncertain. The CDR3 loop spans 13 amino acids. The germline CDR1 and CDR2 sequences are SGHTA and FQGNSA. Trimming left V 1 base short and J 8 bases short, with 11 bases between. CDR3 loop: CASSLDFKSTQYF. CDR3 DNA sequence: TGTGCCAGCAGCTTAGACTTTAAGAGTACCCAGTACTTC.

V and J are TRBV20-1 and TRBJ2-1; possible D gene TRBD2, 5 bases. V was clipped by 5 bases and J by 7 bases, with 9 bases between them. Germline V gene lookup returns CDR1 DFQATT and CDR2 SNEGSKA (reference sequence). The CDR3 length is 11 residues. This CDR3 reads CSADGLNEQFF. DNA of the CDR3: TGCAGTGCTGACGGACTTAATGAGCAGTTCTTC.

The CDR3 spells CASKGDSVRNTEAFF. In DNA, the CDR3 is TGTGCCAGTAAGGGGGACTCCGTAAGGAACACTGAAGCTTTCTTT. This chain joins TRBV5-6 and TRBJ1-1; a possible D gene is TRBD1 (6 bases). The V end lost 8 bases, the J end lost 1 base, and 18 bases lay between the germline ends. Per germline, CDR1 SGHDT and CDR2 YYEEEE. CDR3 length: 15 amino acids.